The 25 T cell receptor beta chains listed next were all sequenced from one sample in a study of Siglec-9 on CD8 T cells in melanoma (dated by TCRdb to the late 2010s). The library was built by means of the immunoSEQ multiplex PCR assay. Not all clones reach the TCRdb copy of this immuneACCESS table, which keeps in-frame sequences only. Checked studies attribute under half of the gap to unresolved V genes and leave the rest unexplained. Across this sample there are around 35,000 clones, with 84% seen only once. Approximately 2% of the sample comes from the top ten. The sample consisted of Siglec-9- CD8+ T cells sorted from blood. The cell subset or site tag for this specimen amounts to: CD8 T cells lacking Siglec-9. Receptor source: a human donor in good health.

This clone came up once. The gene calls are TRBV4-1 and TRBJ2-7; 9 nucleotides agree with TRBD1. Germline values: CDR1 MGHRA, CDR2 YSYEKL. The junction had 10 bases not matched to a gene; V was cut back by 1 base and J by 3 bases. This CDR3 has 17 amino acids. CDR3 coding DNA: TGCGCCAGCAGCCAAGTCGTGTGGGACAGGGATAACTACGAGCAGTACTTC. Residues: CASSQVVWDRDNYEQYF.

The table lists this clone with a few counts. This rearrangement joins TRBV6-5 to TRBJ1-2, with a possible D match to TRBD1 (5 bases). The CDR3 length is 13 residues. Germline V gene data show CDR1 as MNHEY and CDR2 as SVGAGI. Trimming pared 4 bases from V and 8 bases from J, leaving 14 bases between. CDR3 sequence: CASSSRGLRGYTF. The DNA of the CDR3 is TGTGCCAGCAGTTCGAGGGGTTTACGGGGCTACACCTTC.

This chain uses TRBV28 with TRBJ1-5; unclear D gene. V lost 9 bases and J lost 2, with 8 bases in between. The germline gives CDR1 MDHEN, CDR2 SYDVKM. This CDR3 spans 12 amino acids. The CDR3 is CASRPRNQPQHF. The CDR3, as DNA: TGTGCCAGTAGGCCCCGCAATCAGCCCCAGCATTTT.

The V gene is TRBV4-1, the J gene TRBJ2-7; no firm D call. V lost 0 bases and J 3 bases, leaving 9 bases between the germline ends. Germline V gene data show CDR1 as MGHRA and CDR2 as YSYEKL. The CDR3 consists of 14 residues. The chain's CDR3 is CASSQDRVNYEQYF. DNA for the CDR3: TGCGCCAGCAGCCAAGATAGGGTGAACTACGAGCAGTACTTC.

The CDR3 coding sequence is TGTGCCAGCAGTCCTTTGTGGGGCTTTGACTATGGCTACACCTTC. Its translation is CASSPLWGFDYGYTF. V usage is TRBV27 and J usage is TRBJ1-2; D is possibly TRBD1 (5 bases). Germline CDR1 and CDR2: MNHEY and SMNVEV (reference sequence). The CDR3 runs to 15 residues. V shed 5 bases and J shed 3 bases, with 16 bases lying between them.

The chain uses TRBV7-3 and TRBJ2-1, with D possibly matching TRBD1 (6 bases). Per germline, CDR1 SGHTA and CDR2 FQGTGA. Between the trimmed V and J ends, which lost 5 bases and 10 bases, there was a span of 15 bases. The CDR3 is made up of 13 amino acids. This CDR3 is CASSPDSRAEQFF. CDR3 DNA: TGTGCCAGCAGCCCGGACAGTCGAGCGGAGCAGTTCTTC.

For the CDR3, the DNA is TGTGCCAGCAGCTACCGAGACTTTGGGGCTTCCTACAATGAGCAGTTCTTC. Protein: CASSYRDFGASYNEQFF. V usage is TRBV5-8 and J usage is TRBJ2-1; tentatively, D is TRBD1 (5 bases). V was trimmed by 3 bases and J by 1 base, leaving 17 bases between them. The V gene's germline CDR1 is SGHTS and CDR2 YDEGEE. The CDR3 is 17 amino acids.

The chain has TRBV10-3 and TRBJ1-2, with D hard to call. Germline CDR1 is ENHRY and CDR2 is SYGVKD. The CDR3 runs 15 residues. V was shortened by 3 bases and J by 6 bases, with 17 bases between the two germline ends. The CDR3 bases are TGTGCCATCAGTGAAACGCAGGAGCTATGGAATGGCTACACCTTC. Its translation: CAISETQELWNGYTF.

Concerning this clone itself: The CDR3 ends on some other residue instead of the conserved phenylalanine or tryptophan, so this is likely a read error. No DNA is shown, since the ends of the CDR3 on it are uncertain; the CDR3 is the one TCRdb lists. This chain links TRBV6-4 with TRBJ2-7; the D segment call TRBD2 is taken from the table without a DNA check. From its first to its last residue, the CDR3 has 9 amino acids. CDR1 and CDR2 from the germline V gene are MRHNA and SNTAGT. The chain's CDR3 is CASSETSGG.

The chain carries TRBV5-1 and TRBJ2-3; tentatively, D is TRBD2 (6 bases). The length of the CDR3 is 16 residues. Trimming stripped 4 bases from V and 0 bases from J, with 15 bases between. Germline CDR1 is SGHRS and CDR2 is YFSETQ. CDR3 region: CASSPGRDSSTDTQYF. As DNA, the CDR3 is TGCGCCAGCAGCCCAGGGCGGGACTCGAGCACAGATACGCAGTATTTT.

V and J are TRBV28 and TRBJ2-2; no reliable D call. The CDR3 spans 14 residues. V gave up 2 bases and J gave up 2 bases, with 6 bases separating them. The germline V gene encodes CDR1 MDHEN and CDR2 SYDVKM. The CDR3 sequence is CASSLGGNTGELFF. As DNA, the CDR3 is TGTGCCAGCAGTTTAGGCGGTAACACCGGGGAGCTGTTTTTT.

The chain couples TRBV6-1 to TRBJ2-3, with 11 bases lining up with TRBD2. CDR3 length equals 16 residues. V trimming: 4 bases; J trimming: 3 bases; junction bases outside the gene matches: 6. From germline, CDR1 is MNHNS and CDR2 SASEGT. The CDR3 sequence is CASSAILAGETDTQYF. The CDR3 DNA sequence: TGTGCCAGCAGTGCCATACTAGCGGGGGAGACAGATACGCAGTATTTT.

This clone appeared a single time. V gene TRBV6-6 combines with J gene TRBJ1-1; D gene ambiguous. The V gene's germline CDR1 is MNHNY and CDR2 SVGAGI (reference sequence). Trimming took off 0 bases at V and 4 bases at J, with 15 bases between the two ends. This CDR3 spans 16 amino acids. CDR3 DNA: TGTGCCAGCAGTTACTCAATAGAGGATCGAGGCACTGAAGCTTTCTTT. This codes for CASSYSIEDRGTEAFF.

This chain connects TRBV5-1 to TRBJ2-7, with D perhaps TRBD1 (6 bases). Germline V gene lookup returns CDR1 SGHRS and CDR2 YFSETQ. Between the trimmed V and J ends, which lost 1 base and 5 bases, there was a span of 13 bases. CDR3 length: 14 amino acids. This CDR3 is CASSLLYREDEQYF. The CDR3 DNA sequence: TGCGCCAGCAGCTTGTTGTACAGGGAAGACGAGCAGTACTTC.

The rearrangement joins TRBV19 to TRBJ1-5; maybe TRBD1 (5 bases). From germline, CDR1 is LNHDA and CDR2 SQIVND (reference sequence). The CDR3 spans 17 residues. V dropped 5 bases and J dropped 0 bases, with 17 bases sitting between them. The CDR3 sequence: CASSLTPGFLSNQPQHF. The CDR3 DNA is TGTGCCAGTAGTCTCACACCAGGGTTCCTTAGCAATCAGCCCCAGCATTTT.

The rearrangement joins TRBV16 to TRBJ2-7, with D uncertain. This CDR3 is built from 13 residues. Trimming took off 2 bases at V and 0 bases at J, with 5 bases between the two ends. The V gene's germline CDR1 is KGHSY and CDR2 FQNENV. CDR3 nucleotide sequence: TGTGCCAGCAGCCAAGCTGCCTCCTACGAGCAGTACTTC. Protein: CASSQAASYEQYF.

The gene calls are TRBV7-9 and TRBJ1-4; 9 positions agree with TRBD1. This CDR3 has 14 residues. V lost 4 bases to trimming and J lost 8 bases; unmatched junction nucleotides: 5. Germline values: CDR1 SEHNR, CDR2 FQNEAQ (reference sequence). The CDR3 sequence: CASSWDRATEKLFF. The CDR3, as DNA: TGTGCCAGCAGCTGGGACAGGGCGACCGAAAAACTGTTTTTT.

The J gene is TRBJ1-2, the V gene TRBV7-9; D gene ambiguous. Trimming pared 6 bases from V and 0 bases from J, leaving 8 bases between. Germline V lookup: CDR1 SEHNR, CDR2 FQNEAQ (reference sequence). CDR3 length: 13 residues. As DNA, the CDR3 is TGTGCCAGCAGGGACGGAGCTAACTATGGCTACACCTTC. Translating gives CASRDGANYGYTF.

This rearrangement joins TRBV27 to TRBJ1-2; possibly TRBD1 for D (6 bases). CDR1 and CDR2 (germline): MNHEY, SMNVEV (reference sequence). This CDR3 has 13 residues. With 2 bases removed from V and 5 bases from J, the gap between germline ends came to 9 bases. DNA of the CDR3: TGTGCCAGCAGTTTAGGGCAGGGGTATGGCTACACCTTC. Its protein product is CASSLGQGYGYTF.

Worth noting for this clone: One junction end does not reproduce the germline sequence, and a read error may be involved. The V call is TRBV7-7, the J call TRBJ2-1; D tentatively fits TRBD1 or TRBD2 (6 bases each). CDR1 and CDR2 from the germline V gene are SSHAT and FNYEAQ (reference sequence). This CDR3 is 14 amino acids long. CDR3 in amino acids: CASSLGGRGNEQFF. The CDR3 bases are TGTGCTAGCAGCTTAGGGGGGAGAGGGAATGAGCAGTTCTTC.

V is TRBV9 and J is TRBJ2-1, with TRBD2 matching 7 bases. Germline CDR1 SGDLS, CDR2 YYNGEE. The CDR3 is made up of 15 amino acids. Trimming cost V 7 bases and J 0 bases; bases outside gene matches: 7. Written as DNA, the CDR3 is TGTGCCAGCTCCTACGGGGGGAGCTCCTACAATGAGCAGTTCTTC. As protein: CASSYGGSSYNEQFF. Full variable domain (missing parts from reference TRBV9 and TRBJ2-1): DSGVTQTPKHLITATGQRVTLRCSPRSGDLSVYWYQQSLDQGLQFLIQYYNGEERAKGNILERFSAQQFPDLHSELNLSSLELGDSALYFCASSYGGSSYNEQFFGPGTRLTVL.

V and J are TRBV9 and TRBJ2-3, with D unclear. Germline lookup yields CDR1 SGDLS and CDR2 YYNGEE. The CDR3 is made up of 12 amino acids. V was shortened by 2 bases and J by 11 bases, with 12 bases between the two germline ends. The CDR3 nucleotides read TGTGCCAGCAGCGTGCAGGACGGTAGGCAGTATTTT. It is translated as CASSVQDGRQYF.

The chain links TRBV28 to TRBJ2-5, with 7 positions matching TRBD2. The CDR3 runs to 14 residues. Losses at the gene ends were 6 bases for V and 2 bases for J; bases not matched to a gene: 6. From germline, CDR1 is MDHEN and CDR2 SYDVKM. CDR3 protein: CASSDLAVQETQYF. CDR3 nucleotides: TGTGCCAGCAGCGATCTAGCGGTACAAGAGACCCAGTACTTC. The full variable domain, its missing parts supplied by reference TRBV28 and TRBJ2-5, is DVKVTQSSRYLVKRTGEKVFLECVQDMDHENMFWYRQDPGLGLRLIYFSYDVKMKEKGDIPEGYSVSREKKERFSLILESASTNQTSMYLCASSDLAVQETQYFGPGTRLLVL.

In its sample, this clone was seen once. The chain has TRBV30 and TRBJ2-6; D is unresolved. CDR3 length: 14 residues. The V end lost 5 bases, the J end lost 0 bases, and 8 bases lay between the germline ends. Germline loops: CDR1 GTSNPN, CDR2 SVGIG (reference sequence). The CDR3, as DNA: TGTGCCTGGGGGTCCGGCTCTGGGGCCAACGTCCTGACTTTC. It codes for CAWGSGSGANVLTF.

The gene calls are TRBV6-5 and TRBJ2-5; no definite D call. Trimming shortened V by 2 bases and J by 2 bases, and 0 bases separated the two germline ends. Germline loops: CDR1 MNHEY, CDR2 SVGAGI. The CDR3 is made up of 11 amino acids. The CDR3 here is CASSYQETQYF. Here the CDR3 DNA reads TGTGCCAGCAGTTACCAAGAGACCCAGTACTTC.